This T cell receptor beta chain emerged from a study of blood T cell repertoires in COVID-19. For the study at large: Researchers got acute and convalescent COVID-19 samples from the United States, Italy and Spain.

Repertoires were generated with immunoSEQ multiplex PCR, while TCRdb's copy carries only in-frame clones and drops some. The sample carries roughly 150,000 clones, about 74% recorded once. From germline, CDR1 is SQVTM and CDR2 ANQGSEA. Trimming took 2 bases from V and 5 from J, leaving 13 bases between them. The CDR3 is 13 amino acids. This chain uses TRBV29-1 with TRBJ2-7, with D possibly matching TRBD2 (6 bases). The clonotype was recovered from a man between 60 and 75 years old with acute or convalescent COVID-19. The sample was peripheral blood. The chain's CDR3 is CSVEIGRSDEQYF. The CDR3 DNA is TGCAGCGTTGAAATAGGGAGGTCGGACGAGCAGTACTTC.